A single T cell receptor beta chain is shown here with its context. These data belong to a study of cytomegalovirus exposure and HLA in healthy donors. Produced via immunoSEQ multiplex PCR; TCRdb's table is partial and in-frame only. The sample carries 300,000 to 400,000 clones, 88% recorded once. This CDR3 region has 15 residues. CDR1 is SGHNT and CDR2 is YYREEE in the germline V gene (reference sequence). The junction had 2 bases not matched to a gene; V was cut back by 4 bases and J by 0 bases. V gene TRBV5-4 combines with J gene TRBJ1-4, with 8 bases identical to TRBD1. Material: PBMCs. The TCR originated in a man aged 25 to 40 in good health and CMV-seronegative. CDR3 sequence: CASSPTGATNEKLFF. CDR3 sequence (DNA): TGTGCCAGCAGCCCGACAGGGGCAACTAATGAAAAACTGTTTTTT.